These T cell receptor beta chains were read from a single sample in a study of blood T cell repertoires in COVID-19. Some clones are missing from TCRdb's copy, which holds only in-frame ones; the method was immunoSEQ multiplex PCR. The data hold over 95,000 clones, with about four fifths observed a single time. Sequencing was done on a sample of peripheral blood. The receptors stem from a woman between 40 and 55 years old with acute or convalescent COVID-19. Each CDR3 is given with its conserved first and last residue. Fields, in order: CDR3 length, D gene, J gene, clone size, V gene, CDR3 DNA, CDR3 protein. A D gene is named only where the DNA matches it firmly. Size is omitted from some rows. Given values are once, few, many or a class for expanded clones.

length: 14; D: -; J: TRBJ1-6; size: -; V: TRBV9; DNA: TGTGCCAGCAGCGTAAACGCAGGGAATTCACCCCTCCACTTT; CDR3: CASSVNAGNSPLHF
length: 16; D: TRBD1; J: TRBJ2-7; size: once; V: TRBV19; DNA: TGTGCCAGTAGCCAGACTGCGACAGGGGGCACGTCCGAGCAGTACTTC; CDR3: CASSQTATGGTSEQYF
length: 16; D: -; J: TRBJ1-5; size: -; V: TRBV30; DNA: TGTGCCTGGAGTGTACCGGCGGTAAATAGCAATCAGCCCCAGCATTTT; CDR3: CAWSVPAVNSNQPQHF
length: 15; D: TRBD1; J: TRBJ1-1; size: -; V: TRBV10-1; DNA: TGCGCCAGCAGTGAGGCCGGGACAGGGGGCACTGAAGCTTTCTTT; CDR3: CASSEAGTGGTEAFF
length: 14; D: TRBD2; J: TRBJ2-1; size: -; V: TRBV6-4; DNA: TGTGCCAGCAGTTCAGCGGGGGGTCCCCATGAGCAGTTCTTC; CDR3: CASSSAGGPHEQFF
length: 12; D: -; J: TRBJ1-2; size: -; V: TRBV15; DNA: TGTGCCACCAGCAGTAACGGGTATGGCTACACCTTC; CDR3: CATSSNGYGYTF
length: 15; D: -; J: TRBJ1-6; size: -; V: TRBV11-2; DNA: TGTGCCAGCAGCACCCGGACTGCCTATAATTCACCCCTCCACTTT; CDR3: CASSTRTAYNSPLHF
length: 15; D: TRBD2; J: TRBJ2-7; size: -; V: TRBV6-5; DNA: TGTGCCAGCAGTCACACTAGCGGGGGTAACTACGAGCAGTACTTC; CDR3: CASSHTSGGNYEQYF
length: 16; D: -; J: TRBJ2-3; size: once; V: TRBV23-1; DNA: TGCGCCCGCCAGATACGGGGTAGGGTCGGCACAGATACGCAGTATTTT; CDR3: CARQIRGRVGTDTQYF
length: 16; D: TRBD2; J: TRBJ2-2; size: -; V: TRBV6-6; DNA: TGTGCCAGCTCCTCCTTGGGGGGGTCGAACACCGGGGAGCTGTTTTTT; CDR3: CASSSLGGSNTGELFF
length: 16; D: TRBD1; J: TRBJ1-1; size: -; V: TRBV5-1; DNA: TGCGCCAGCAGCCCGTGGGACAGGGGGTTTAACACTGAAGCTTTCTTT; CDR3: CASSPWDRGFNTEAFF
length: 16; D: -; J: TRBJ2-2; size: -; V: TRBV5-6; DNA: TGTGCCAGCAGTTACTTTTCGCGGGGGAACACCGGGGAGCTGTTTTTT; CDR3: CASSYFSRGNTGELFF
length: 13; D: -; J: TRBJ1-5; size: -; V: TRBV7-9; DNA: TGTGCCAGCAGCCCCTCAGGGATGCAACCCCAGCATTTT; CDR3: CASSPSGMQPQHF
length: 11; D: -; J: TRBJ1-1; size: once; V: TRBV7-9; DNA: TGTGCCAGCAGCTCATTCGAGGAAGCTTTCTTT; CDR3: CASSSFEEAFF
length: 14; D: TRBD1; J: TRBJ1-1; size: -; V: TRBV2; DNA: TGTGCCAGCAGGCCTAGGACAGGAAACACTGAAGCTTTCTTT; CDR3: CASRPRTGNTEAFF
length: 17; D: TRBD1; J: TRBJ1-2; size: -; V: TRBV6-2/TRBV6-3; DNA: TGTGCCAGCAGTAATTCTCCAGCGCCGACAGGGCCTAGGGGCTACACCTTC; CDR3: CASSNSPAPTGPRGYTF
length: 15; D: -; J: TRBJ2-2; size: -; V: TRBV5-4; DNA: TGTGCCAGCAGCACGCCGAGGGGGGAGGGCGGGGAGCTGTTTTTT; CDR3: CASSTPRGEGGELFF
length: 15; D: -; J: TRBJ1-4; size: -; V: TRBV15; DNA: TGTGCCACCAGCTTGGGGGGGGCAGGGAGTGAAAAACTGTTTTTT; CDR3: CATSLGGAGSEKLFF
length: 15; D: TRBD2; J: TRBJ2-2; size: -; V: TRBV9; DNA: TGTGCCAGCACCCTGCGGGGGGCCGGCACCGGGGAGCTGTTTTTT; CDR3: CASTLRGAGTGELFF
length: 13; D: -; J: TRBJ2-7; size: -; V: TRBV6-5; DNA: TGTGCCAGCAGGAGCCCGAAGTGGTACGAGCAGTACTTC; CDR3: CASRSPKWYEQYF
length: 15; D: TRBD1; J: TRBJ1-2; size: -; V: TRBV5-4; DNA: TGTGCCAGCAGCTTGGTTGGGACAGCTAACTATGGCTACACCTTC; CDR3: CASSLVGTANYGYTF
length: 14; D: -; J: TRBJ1-1; size: -; V: TRBV18; DNA: TGTGCCAGCTCACTACAGACAGGTTCCACTGAAGCTTTCTTT; CDR3: CASSLQTGSTEAFF
length: 14; D: TRBD2; J: TRBJ2-1; size: -; V: TRBV7-8; DNA: TGTGCCAGCAGCTTAGCCCTTGCACGCGGGGGACAGTTCTTC; CDR3: CASSLALARGGQFF
length: 16; D: -; J: TRBJ2-4; size: -; V: TRBV7-2; DNA: TGTGCCAGCAGCTTACCATCAAACTTAGCCAAAAACATTCAGTACTTC; CDR3: CASSLPSNLAKNIQYF
length: 14; D: -; J: TRBJ1-1; size: -; V: TRBV2; DNA: TGTGCCAGCAGTGAAGCGTCAGTGAACACTGAAGCTTTCTTT; CDR3: CASSEASVNTEAFF
length: 15; D: -; J: TRBJ2-4; size: few; V: TRBV19; DNA: TGTGCCAGTAGTATTGGACAGATGGCCAAAAACATTCAGTACTTC; CDR3: CASSIGQMAKNIQYF
length: 14; D: -; J: TRBJ1-1; size: -; V: TRBV7-8; DNA: TGTGCCAGCAGCTCGGAGTTCGGTGGGGGGAAAGCTTTCTTT; CDR3: CASSSEFGGGKAFF
length: 16; D: TRBD1; J: TRBJ2-1; size: once; V: TRBV30; DNA: TGTGCCTGGAGTGACATCAACAGGGGTGTCTACAATGAGCAGTTCTTC; CDR3: CAWSDINRGVYNEQFF
length: 13; D: -; J: TRBJ2-3; size: -; V: TRBV24-1; DNA: TGTGCCACCAGTGATCGAGGCAGGGGTACGCAGTATTTT; CDR3: CATSDRGRGTQYF
length: 12; D: TRBD1; J: TRBJ2-7; size: -; V: TRBV11-1; DNA: TGTGCCAGCAGCCGACGACAGGGCGAGCAGTACTTC; CDR3: CASSRRQGEQYF
length: 12; D: -; J: TRBJ1-3; size: -; V: TRBV6-5; DNA: TGTGCCAGCACGCGACAGGGAAACACCATATATTTT; CDR3: CASTRQGNTIYF
length: 14; D: -; J: TRBJ2-5; size: -; V: TRBV7-9; DNA: TGTGCCAGCAGCTTAACAGGTCTCTTAGAGACCCAGTACTTC; CDR3: CASSLTGLLETQYF
length: 14; D: TRBD1; J: TRBJ1-5; size: -; V: TRBV7-2; DNA: TGTGCCAGCAGCCCGGGACAGGGGAACCAGCCCCAGCATTTT; CDR3: CASSPGQGNQPQHF
length: 18; D: -; J: TRBJ1-5; size: once; V: TRBV23-1; DNA: TGCGCCAGCAGTCAATCTCTCCGCGCGGACTGTAGCAATCAGCCCCAGCATTTT; CDR3: CASSQSLRADCSNQPQHF
length: 13; D: -; J: TRBJ2-7; size: -; V: TRBV7-2; DNA: TGTGCCAGCAGCTCCAGGGTCTCCTACGAGCAGTACTTC; CDR3: CASSSRVSYEQYF
length: 14; D: -; J: TRBJ1-4; size: -; V: TRBV7-2; DNA: TGTGCCAGCAGCTTAGGGGCGACTAATGAAAAACTGTTTTTT; CDR3: CASSLGATNEKLFF
length: 14; D: TRBD1; J: TRBJ2-7; size: once; V: TRBV24-1; DNA: TGTGCCACCAGTGGGGGACAGGGAACCGGTGAGCAGTACTTC; CDR3: CATSGGQGTGEQYF
length: 15; D: TRBD2; J: TRBJ2-5; size: -; V: TRBV2; DNA: TGTGCCAGCAGAAAGCTAGCGGGGGGAGGGGAGACCCAGTACTTC; CDR3: CASRKLAGGGETQYF
length: 13; D: TRBD1; J: TRBJ1-4; size: -; V: TRBV18; DNA: TGTGCCAGCTCAAATGGACAGGGGGACAAACTGTTTTTT; CDR3: CASSNGQGDKLFF
length: 12; D: -; J: TRBJ2-1; size: -; V: TRBV12-3/TRBV12-4; DNA: TGTGCCAGCAGTTTATCTATCGATGAGCAGTTCTTC; CDR3: CASSLSIDEQFF
length: 16; D: TRBD2; J: TRBJ2-5; size: once; V: TRBV7-2; DNA: TGTGCCAGCAGGACTAGCGGGGGGACCTTCCAAGAGACCCAGTACTTC; CDR3: CASRTSGGTFQETQYF
length: 13; D: TRBD1; J: TRBJ1-1; size: -; V: TRBV30; DNA: TGTGCCAGAAGCTACAGGGGTGATACTGAAGCTTTCTTT; CDR3: CARSYRGDTEAFF
length: 16; D: -; J: TRBJ2-4; size: -; V: TRBV10-3; DNA: TGTGCCATCACGAGGTCGACAGGCGAGGACAAAAACATTCAGTACTTC; CDR3: CAITRSTGEDKNIQYF
length: 14; D: -; J: TRBJ1-1; size: -; V: TRBV7-2; DNA: TGTGCCAGCAGCTTATTACAGGGAGGGACTGAAGCTTTCTTT; CDR3: CASSLLQGGTEAFF
length: 14; D: -; J: TRBJ1-5; size: once; V: TRBV6-5; DNA: TGTGCCAGCAGTTACATCTCGGGGTTGGGGCCCCAGCATTTT; CDR3: CASSYISGLGPQHF
length: 15; D: -; J: TRBJ1-1; size: -; V: TRBV5-6; DNA: TGTGCCAGCAGCTTGTTATCAGGGATTGAGCCTGAAGCTTTCTTT; CDR3: CASSLLSGIEPEAFF